The source of this T cell receptor (beta chain) is a study of T cell responses to AZD1222 COVID-19 vaccine. Clones were read by immunoSEQ multiplex PCR, and TCRdb kept only the in-frame ones, dropping some. The sample yields approximately 70,000 clones, 80% seen once. This CDR3 spans 16 amino acids. Trimming shortened V by 3 bases and J by 7 bases, and 21 bases separated the two germline ends. Germline CDR1 reads KGHSH; CDR2 reads LQKENI. The chain is built from TRBV18 and TRBJ1-2, with D possibly TRBD1 on 5 matching bases. Specimen: peripheral blood, collected 28 days after the second AZD1222 dose. The sequence was collected from an adult who received the AZD1222 COVID-19 vaccine. The CDR3 DNA reads TGTGCCAGCTCACCGGGGACTCCGGTCGTTTCGCCTGGCTACACCTTC. Its protein is CASSPGTPVVSPGYTF.